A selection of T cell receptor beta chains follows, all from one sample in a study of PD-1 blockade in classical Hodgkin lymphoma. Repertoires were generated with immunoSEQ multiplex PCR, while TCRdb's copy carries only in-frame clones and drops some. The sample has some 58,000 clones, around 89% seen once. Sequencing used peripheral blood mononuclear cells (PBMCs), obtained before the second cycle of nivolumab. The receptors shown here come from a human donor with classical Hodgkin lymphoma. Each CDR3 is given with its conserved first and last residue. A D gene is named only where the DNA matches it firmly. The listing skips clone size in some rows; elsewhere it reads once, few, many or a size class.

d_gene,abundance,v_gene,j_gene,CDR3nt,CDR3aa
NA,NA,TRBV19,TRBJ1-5,TGTGCCAGTAGTATCGAGGGGGTGCAGCCCCAGCATTTT,CASSIEGVQPQHF
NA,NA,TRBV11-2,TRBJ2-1,TGTGCCAGCAGCTTCGGAACGGGACCTGGCAATGAGCAGTTCTTC,CASSFGTGPGNEQFF
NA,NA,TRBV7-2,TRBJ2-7,TGTGCCAGCAGCCCCCAGTTGGGCGAGCAGTACTTC,CASSPQLGEQYF
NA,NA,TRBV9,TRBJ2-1,TGTGCCAGCAGCGCCACCTTCGAAGAGCAGTTCTTC,CASSATFEEQFF
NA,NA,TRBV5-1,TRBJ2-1,TGCGCCAGCAGCGCAGGGAACTACAATGAGCAGTTCTTC,CASSAGNYNEQFF
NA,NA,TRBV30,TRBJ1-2,TGTGCCGGACAGTTAGAAGGGACCCATGGCTACACCTTC,CAGQLEGTHGYTF
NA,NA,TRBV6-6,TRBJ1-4,TGTGCCAGCAGTAATGACGAAGGCGGTGAAAAACTGTTTTTT,CASSNDEGGEKLFF
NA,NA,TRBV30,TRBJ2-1,TGTGCCCTTGACCCTGGGCTAATCCTCTACAATGAGCAGTTCTTC,CALDPGLILYNEQFF
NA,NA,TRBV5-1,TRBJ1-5,TGCGCCAGCAGCCCGCAATCGGGGGCCGGACAGCCCCAGCATTTT,CASSPQSGAGQPQHF
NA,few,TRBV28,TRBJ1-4,TGTGCCAGCAGACCCGCAGGGGCAACTAATGAAAAACTGTTTTTT,CASRPAGATNEKLFF
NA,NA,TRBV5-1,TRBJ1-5,TGCGCCAGCAGCCCGAACCCTAATCAGCCCCAGCATTTT,CASSPNPNQPQHF
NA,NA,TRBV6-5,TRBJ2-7,TGTGCCAGCAGGGGACTGATCTACGAGCAGTACTTC,CASRGLIYEQYF
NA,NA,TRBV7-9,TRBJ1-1,TGTGCCAGCAGCTTAGGAGAGTTCTCTGAAGCTTTCTTT,CASSLGEFSEAFF
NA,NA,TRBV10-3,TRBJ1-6,TGTGCCATCAGTGGAAACAGCGATAATTCACCCCTCCACTTT,CAISGNSDNSPLHF
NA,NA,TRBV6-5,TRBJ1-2,TGTGCCAGCAGTTCCCTAATACCGGGACTAAGATATGGCTACACCTTC,CASSSLIPGLRYGYTF
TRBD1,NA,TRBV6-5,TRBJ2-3,TGTGCCAGCAGTTCCATGGACAGGGGGCTCACAGATACGCAGTATTTT,CASSSMDRGLTDTQYF
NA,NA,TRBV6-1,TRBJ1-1,TGTGCCAGCACCAGAGGGGCGATGGGGAACACTGAAGCTTTCTTT,CASTRGAMGNTEAFF
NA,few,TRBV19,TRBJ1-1,TGTGCCAGTAGCGATCCCGTTTCAGCTTTCTTT,CASSDPVSAFF
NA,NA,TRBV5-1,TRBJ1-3,TGCGCCAGCAGCTTGGAATGGGGATTCGGAAACACCATATATTTT,CASSLEWGFGNTIYF
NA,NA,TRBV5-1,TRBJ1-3,TGCGCCAGCAGCTTGGAGGGTGGAAACACCATATATTTT,CASSLEGGNTIYF
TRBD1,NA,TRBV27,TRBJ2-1,TGTGCCAGCAGTTTATCGGTGACAGGGGTCGGCAATGAGCAGTTCTTC,CASSLSVTGVGNEQFF
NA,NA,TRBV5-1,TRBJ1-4,TGCGCCAGCAGCTTCAGGGCAACTAATGAAAAACTGTTTTTT,CASSFRATNEKLFF
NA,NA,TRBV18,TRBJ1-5,TGTGCCAGCTCACCGTCGGACGATCAGCCCCAGCATTTT,CASSPSDDQPQHF
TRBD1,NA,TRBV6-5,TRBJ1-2,TGTGCCAGCAGTTCGTGGACAGGGCATGGCTACACCTTC,CASSSWTGHGYTF
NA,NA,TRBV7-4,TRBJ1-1,TGTGCCAGCAGCTCAAAACAACCTGAAGCTTTCTTT,CASSSKQPEAFF
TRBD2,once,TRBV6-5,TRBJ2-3,TGTGCCAGCAGCCCCCTGGGAGGGGTCCCAGATACGCAGTATTTT,CASSPLGGVPDTQYF
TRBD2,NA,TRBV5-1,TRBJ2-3,TGCGCCAGCAGCTTGGGGGATGGCGGGGGTGCCACAGATACGCAGTATTTT,CASSLGDGGGATDTQYF
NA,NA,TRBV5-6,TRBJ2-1,TGTGCCAGCAGACCCGGCCCTACTAGTGAGCAGTTCTTC,CASRPGPTSEQFF
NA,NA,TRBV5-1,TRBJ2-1,TGCGCCAGCAGCCCTTGGCCGACAGGGGAGGGCAATGAGCAGTTCTTC,CASSPWPTGEGNEQFF
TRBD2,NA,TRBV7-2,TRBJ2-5,TGTGCCAGCAGGTTACTAGCGGCGAGGCCCTACTTC,CASRLLAARPYF
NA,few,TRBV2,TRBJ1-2,TGTGCCAGCCGGGACGGTCCGGGGCCTGGCTACACCTTC,CASRDGPGPGYTF
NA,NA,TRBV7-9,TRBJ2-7,TGTGCCAGCAGCTTAGATGGGGGGTACGAGCAGTACTTC,CASSLDGGYEQYF